The source of this TCR beta chain is a study of cytomegalovirus exposure and HLA in healthy donors (dated by TCRdb to about 2017). With respect to the entire study: According to a later analysis, the roughly 120 validation repertoires were produced on the same platform as the roughly 600 repertoires of the first cohort. The study aimed to test whether cataloging public T cell receptors could reveal signatures of past pathogen exposure. A separate validation cohort of 100 to 150 different subjects was used in addition to the roughly 700-subject first cohort. To predict cytomegalovirus infection status, the study combined high-throughput TCR immunosequencing, statistical association of individual TCRs with disease status, and machine learning.

Library preparation employed the immunoSEQ multiplex PCR assay. Regarding the original processing steps: To diagnose cytomegalovirus status from the catalog of TCR beta chain sequences, a statistical classification framework was built. The table was pulled from immuneACCESS by TCRdb, which kept in-frame rearrangements only. Such tables lose some clones; where checked, under half of the loss comes from unresolved V genes, and the rest has no known cause. For V, J and clone size, that table is used; D and trimming come from the DNA. The sample table records under 85,000 clones; around 94% of these occur just once. Clones ranked in the top ten supply over 2% of the sample. Donors formed part of the validation cohort, which comprised 120 subjects and was distinct from the first cohort of several hundred subjects. What the work shows at the level of the full study, not this receptor alone: Three of the identified cytomegalovirus-associated TCR beta chains were confirmed in vitro to be specific for cytomegalovirus antigens. Across donors, most TCR sequences were observed very rarely, whereas some public TCRs were present in many individuals. The authors suggested that the approach could potentially be generalized to other disease states and immunological phenotypes. In the study, around 150 TCR beta chains were listed as associated with cytomegalovirus. In both the original and validation cohorts, the classifier was reported to diagnose cytomegalovirus status with high specificity and sensitivity. A later analysis had no HLA typing for the validation cohort, so co-occurrence there was scored across all 120 repertoires. In a later analysis, TCRs clustered in the first cohort were found to also tend to co-occur in the roughly 120 validation repertoires, with 94% of cluster scores above 0.

Remarks on this clone: The target of this receptor is not known. Base qualities were left out, and no much larger clone turns up one base away.

V loses 5 bases, J loses 5 bases, and the germline ends lie 12 bases apart. As encoded in the germline V gene (reference sequence), CDR1 is SEHNR while CDR2 is FQNEAQ. The CDR3 runs 13 amino acids, cysteine and phenylalanine included. The kept DNA is CDR3 alone, 39 bases in frame from the first base. This chain is built from TRBV7-9 and TRBJ1-1; no D segment can be confidently identified. This receptor was identified in a woman aged 18-30 years in good health and CMV-seronegative. The sequenced sample consisted of PBMCs. The DNA sequence follows: TGTGCCAGCAGCCGCCCCGGGAAGACTGAAGCTTTCTTT. The resulting protein is CASSRPGKTEAFF.